Sequencing of this TCR beta chain was carried out in a study of blood T cells in healthy people across ages. Study-wide points: Possibly confounding the expanded clonotype changes was the fact that donor CMV status was unknown. Comparison with aged donors showed that long-lived donors had more naive CD4+ cells and higher diversity. A roughly linear fall in TCR beta diversity per million T cells was seen with increasing age.

This CDR3 spans 13 amino acids. CDR1 and CDR2 (germline): SGHKS, YYEKEE (reference sequence). The ends were cut back, 3 bases at V and 4 bases at J, with 7 bases in the middle. A second PCR, run for about 7 to 12 cycles, used a sample-barcoded 5' primer plus a J-beta primer mix. From the 5' RACE reads, TCRdb called clonotypes with MiXCR, one entry per CDR3 protein. Of hundreds of thousands of distinct CDR3 sequences in the sample, 32% are singletons; the top ten hold 15%. In this sample, this clonotype turned up many times. Its antigen is not identified. V is TRBV5-5 and J is TRBJ1-4; D uncertain. The sample was blood. This clonotype originated in a woman aged 80 or older in good health. CDR3 in DNA: TGTGCCAGCAGCTCCCATATTAATGAAAAACTGTTTTTT. This encodes CASSSHINEKLFF.